These 16 T cell receptor beta chains share one sample of origin, sequenced in a study of cytomegalovirus exposure and HLA in healthy donors. This PCR relied on a set of 60 Vbeta primers and 13 Jbeta primers. Sequenced by immunoSEQ multiplex PCR; TCRdb stores in-frame clones only, minus some. Among 160,000 or so clones listed, approximately 74% were seen once. The specimen was PBMCs. The receptor source for this set is a woman aged 25 to 39 in good health and CMV-seronegative.

The chain couples TRBV29-1 to TRBJ1-1; a possible D gene is TRBD1 (5 bases). The germline V and J ends were trimmed by 8 bases and 2 bases, with 21 bases remaining between them. The germline V gene encodes CDR1 SQVTM and CDR2 ANQGSEA. The CDR3 is made up of 15 amino acids. CDR3 protein: CSLAFIHDSNTEAFF. In DNA, the CDR3 is TGCAGCTTAGCCTTTATCCATGACAGCAACACTGAAGCTTTCTTT.

The chain employs TRBV9 and TRBJ2-1, with 8 bases aligning to TRBD2. This CDR3 contains 15 residues. Germline CDR1 and CDR2: SGDLS and YYNGEE. V shed 3 bases, J shed 4 bases, and the junction held 6 bases outside the gene matches. CDR3 DNA: TGTGCCAGCAGCGCCCGACTAGCGCTGTACAATGAGCAGTTCTTC. Protein product: CASSARLALYNEQFF.

The V call is TRBV2, the J call TRBJ2-3; TRBD2 agrees at 12 bases. Trimming removed 5 bases from V and 2 bases from J; junction bases left unmatched: 5. This CDR3 spans 16 amino acids. CDR1 SNHLY and CDR2 FYNNEI come from the germline V gene. This CDR3 reads CASSLPSGGDTDTQYF. CDR3 nucleotide sequence: TGTGCCAGCAGTCTCCCTAGCGGGGGGGACACAGATACGCAGTATTTT.

The chain carries TRBV30 and TRBJ1-4; D gene unclear. Germline values: CDR1 GTSNPN, CDR2 SVGIG (reference sequence). The CDR3 is 13 amino acids. Trimming took 5 bases from V and 11 from J, leaving 18 bases between them. The CDR3 DNA reads as TGTGCCTGGGACGATCTCCGGGGTAGGAAACTGTTTTTT. Translating gives CAWDDLRGRKLFF.

The chain links TRBV4-2 to TRBJ1-3; no clear D gene. Germline CDR1 LGHNA, CDR2 YNFKEQ. Deletions cut 0 bases from V and 0 bases from J, with 6 bases between. The CDR3 is 15 amino acids. CDR3 region: CASSQDVNSGNTIYF. In DNA, the CDR3 is TGTGCCAGCAGCCAAGATGTCAACTCTGGAAACACCATATATTTT.

This sequence joins TRBV2 and TRBJ2-7, with D unresolved. The CDR3 has 14 residues. V was shortened by 3 bases and J by 2 bases, with 11 bases between the two germline ends. Germline values: CDR1 SNHLY, CDR2 FYNNEI. The CDR3: CASSDVASAYEQYF. DNA of the CDR3: TGTGCCAGCAGTGATGTTGCTTCGGCCTACGAGCAGTACTTC.

This sequence joins TRBV7-9 and TRBJ2-2; 7 nucleotides line up with TRBD1. The CDR3 covers 16 residues. Germline V gives CDR1 SEHNR, CDR2 FQNEAQ (reference sequence). V gave up 10 bases and J gave up 1 base; unmatched junction bases: 12. In DNA form, the CDR3 reads TGTGCCATCCACGACAGGGAGTTTTTGAACACCGGGGAGCTGTTTTTT. The encoded protein is CAIHDREFLNTGELFF. Full variable domain (outside the CDR3, taken from reference TRBV7-9 and TRBJ2-2): DTGVSQNPRHKITKRGQNVTFRCDPISEHNRLYWYRQTLGQGPEFLTYFQNEAQLEKSRLLSDRFSAERPKGSFSTLEIQRTEQGDSAMYLCAIHDREFLNTGELFFGEGSRLTVL.

The chain is built from TRBV9 and TRBJ2-7; the match to TRBD1 covers 7 bases. V dropped 3 bases and J dropped 4; count of bases not matched to a gene: 7. The CDR3 has 14 amino acids. Germline V gives CDR1 SGDLS, CDR2 YYNGEE. The chain's CDR3 is CASSARQGSYEQYF. The CDR3 DNA is TGTGCCAGCAGCGCAAGACAGGGCTCTTACGAGCAGTACTTC.

The genes are TRBV5-4 and TRBJ2-2; 10 bases are a match to TRBD1. The ends lost 4 bases at V and 8 bases at J; junction bases unmatched: 11. The CDR3 is made up of 16 amino acids. The germline V gene has CDR1 SGHNT and CDR2 YYREEE (reference sequence). The CDR3 spells CASSIWTGGSLGELFF. DNA of the CDR3: TGTGCCAGCAGCATCTGGACAGGGGGATCTTTAGGGGAGCTGTTTTTT. The full variable domain, completed using reference TRBV5-4 and TRBJ2-2, is ETGVTQSPTHLIKTRGQQVTLRCSSQSGHNTVSWYQQALGQGPQFIFQYYREEENGRGNFPPRFSGLQFPNYSSELNVNALELDDSALYLCASSIWTGGSLGELFFGEGSRLTVL.

This clone has a single count. The rearrangement uses TRBV6-1 and TRBJ2-5; 7 positions match TRBD1. The V gene end was trimmed by 5 bases and the J gene end by 5 bases; junction bases not matched to a gene: 5. The CDR3 sequence is 13 residues long. Germline V CDR1 and CDR2: MNHNS, SASEGT. The CDR3 loop is CASSTGEWETQYF. The DNA for the CDR3 is TGTGCCAGCAGTACAGGGGAATGGGAGACCCAGTACTTC.

The chain has TRBV9 and TRBJ1-1; D unresolved. From germline, CDR1 is SGDLS and CDR2 YYNGEE. The CDR3 loop spans 14 amino acids. The germline V and J ends were trimmed by 0 bases and 0 bases, with 6 bases remaining between them. This CDR3 reads CASSVDPMNTEAFF. Written as DNA, the CDR3 is TGTGCCAGCAGCGTAGATCCCATGAACACTGAAGCTTTCTTT.

The chain uses TRBV6-4 and TRBJ2-1, with TRBD1 matching 7 bases. The CDR3 extends over 16 amino acids. V shed 5 bases, J shed 6 bases, and the junction held 13 bases outside the gene matches. Germline V gives CDR1 MRHNA, CDR2 SNTAGT. The CDR3 loop reads CASSSQYRQGRNEQFF. The CDR3 bases are TGTGCCAGCAGTTCACAATATCGACAGGGTCGCAATGAGCAGTTCTTC.

A note on this clone: A junction boundary mismatches the germline segment, possibly from a read error. The rearrangement uses TRBV7-8 and TRBJ2-1, with TRBD2 identical over 11 bases. Germline assignment: CDR1 SGHVS and CDR2 FQNEAQ. The CDR3 consists of 17 residues. The DNA of the CDR3 is TGTGCCAGCAGCTTAGGACTAGCGGGAAACTCCTACAGTGAGCAGTTCTTC. Protein product: CASSLGLAGNSYSEQFF.

This clone appeared a few times. The V and J genes are TRBV10-3 and TRBJ2-3; 8 positions match TRBD2. The V and J ends lost 2 bases and 2 bases, in that order; junction bases with no gene match: 3. This CDR3 has 15 residues. CDR1 is ENHRY, CDR2 SYGVKD, per germline. CDR3 sequence reads: CAISERRGDTDTQYF. The CDR3 nucleotides read TGTGCCATCAGTGAGCGGCGGGGGGACACAGATACGCAGTATTTT.

CDR3 bases: TGTGCCAGCAGTGAAGCAGGTGGGACAGGGGTAGAAAAACTGTTTTTT. This gives the protein CASSEAGGTGVEKLFF. J is TRBJ1-4 and V is TRBV6-1; 10 positions match TRBD1. The CDR3 spans 16 residues. Losses at the gene ends were 0 bases for V and 8 bases for J; bases not matched to a gene: 6. CDR1 and CDR2 (germline): MNHNS, SASEGT.

The chain has TRBV27 and TRBJ2-5; TRBD2 aligns across 10 bases. The CDR3 sequence is 17 residues long. Trimming cost V 3 bases and J 1 base; bases outside gene matches: 8. The germline V gene has CDR1 MNHEY and CDR2 SMNVEV (reference sequence). The CDR3 loop is CASSFAKRGGFQETQYF. CDR3 bases: TGTGCCAGCAGTTTTGCAAAGCGGGGGGGCTTCCAAGAGACCCAGTACTTC.